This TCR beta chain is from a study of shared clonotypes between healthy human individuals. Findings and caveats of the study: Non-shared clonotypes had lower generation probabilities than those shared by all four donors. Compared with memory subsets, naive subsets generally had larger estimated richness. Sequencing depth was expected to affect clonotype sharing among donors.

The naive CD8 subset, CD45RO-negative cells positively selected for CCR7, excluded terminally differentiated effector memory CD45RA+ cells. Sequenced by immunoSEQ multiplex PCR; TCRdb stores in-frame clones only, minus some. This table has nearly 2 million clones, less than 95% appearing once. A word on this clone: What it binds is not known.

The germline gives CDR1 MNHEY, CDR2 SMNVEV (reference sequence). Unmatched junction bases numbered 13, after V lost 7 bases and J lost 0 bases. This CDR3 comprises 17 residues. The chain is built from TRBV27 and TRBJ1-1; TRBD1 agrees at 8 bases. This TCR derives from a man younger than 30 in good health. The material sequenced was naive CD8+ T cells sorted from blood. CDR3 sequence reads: CASNSNRDRTLNTEAFF. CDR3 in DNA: TGTGCCAGCAATAGTAACCGGGACAGGACTTTGAACACTGAAGCTTTCTTT.